This TCR beta chain was recovered during a study of beta chain features in type 1 diabetes. Broader study findings: In every one of the four CD4+ subsets, TCRB CDR3s were moderately but significantly shorter in Type 1 diabetes patients.

This clone was recorded a few times. What it binds is unknown. The CDR3 contains 14 residues. CDR1 and CDR2 from the germline V gene are LNHDA and SQIVND (reference sequence). V shed 6 bases and J shed 1 base, with 10 bases lying between them. The authors reverse transcribed all of the isolated RNA, so sequencing captured expressed TCRB transcripts. Naive, central memory and regulatory T cell samples produced a mean of roughly 3.8 million reads. The table came from immunoSEQ multiplex PCR; TCRdb's copy has only in-frame clones and leaves some out. Of roughly 160,000 clones in the sample, 6.5% to 8.5% were seen once.

V usage is TRBV19 and J usage is TRBJ1-5, with D uncertain. The clonotype was recovered from a woman aged 18-35 years with type 1 diabetes. Source material: central memory CD4+ T cells from blood. The CDR3 DNA reads as TGTGCCAGTAGCCACGGGGAAAGCAATCAGCCCCAGCATTTT. Encoded protein: CASSHGESNQPQHF.